This T cell receptor (beta chain) stems from a study of OX40 agonist ivuxolimab in advanced cancers. Looking at the study overall: In this trial design, patients received ivuxolimab intravenously at 0.01 to 10 mg/kg every 2 weeks. At approximately 83% male, the cohort had a mean age of around 56 years, ranging from roughly 23 to 80.

Sequencing was performed with immunoSEQ multiplex PCR; in TCRdb, only in-frame clones are kept and a portion is missing. The table records roughly 57,000 clones, roughly 90% of them present only once. From germline, CDR1 is KGHSH and CDR2 LQKENI. The V segment lost 3 bases and the J segment 6 bases; nucleotides outside the gene matches: 11. The CDR3 contains 17 residues. This chain joins TRBV18 and TRBJ2-1; TRBD1 matches at 10 bases. Material: CD4+ or CD8+ T cells sorted from blood, obtained in a trial of the OX40 agonist ivuxolimab. This clonotype was obtained from an adult with an advanced solid tumor such as melanoma, head and neck, liver or kidney cancer. The CDR3 DNA sequence: TGTGCCAGCTCACCCCCGGGACAGGGGCCAAAGGGCAATGAGCAGTTCTTC. Translated: CASSPPGQGPKGNEQFF.